This T cell receptor (beta chain) comes out of a study of regulatory T cells in long-lasting Graves disease. Across the study: To qualify as persistent, Graves' disease required over 5 years of antithyroid drugs with positive TSH receptor antibodies. Study results and limitations: Accuracy was possibly reduced by small sample size.

The CDR3 totals 11 residues. V lost 1 base to trimming and J lost 3 bases, with 4 bases between them. Germline CDR1 and CDR2: SQVTM and ANQGSEA. The sample's time point: persistent/refractory GD, antithyroid drugs over 5 years with positive TRAb. Preparation of the TCR library used RNA extracted from PBMCs. Assembly of TCR beta libraries relied on iRepertoire HTBI primers together with Arm-PCR of CDR3 regions. One entry per CDR3 protein, called by TCRdb with MiXCR from the multiplex PCR reads. The repertoire holds a few hundred thousand distinct CDR3 sequences, with about 25% as singletons. There are many counts of this clonotype. Its antigen is unknown.

The receptor comes from a female donor with Graves disease. The V and J genes are TRBV29-1 and TRBJ2-7; no clear D gene. The material sequenced was peripheral blood mononuclear cells (PBMCs), taken when the disease was refractory, from a patient treated with antithyroid drugs. The CDR3 loop is CSVEANYEQYF. The CDR3 nucleotides read TGCAGCGTTGAAGCGAACTACGAGCAGTACTTC.